This T cell receptor (beta chain) is drawn from a study of vaccination and CD4 T cells after COVID-19. Scientists ran DNA taken from cultured CD4+ T cells through the Oncomine TCR Beta short-read assay for sequencing. The authors extracted genomic DNA from cultured CD4+ T cells. In TCRdb, the PCR reads were re-called with MiXCR into one record per CDR3 protein. The sample consists of 13,000 to 15,000 distinct CDR3 sequences, just under 35% of them appearing once. This clonotype was seen only a few times. Its matching antigen is unknown. Sample treatment: roughly ten-day PBMC culture with coronavirus spike peptide pools or control peptides (ViraFEST assay). ViraFEST enlarged antigen-specific T cell populations with peptide pools and afterwards sequenced TCRs. Convalescent patients tested SARS-CoV-2 PCR positive from March to December 2020, before Alpha, Beta and Delta emerged. The CDR3 covers 15 residues. The V and J ends lost 3 bases and 5 bases respectively, with 11 bases between them.

The sequenced material came from cultured CD4+ T cells from blood. This TCR derives from a human donor with COVID-19. V is TRBV12-3 or TRBV12-4 and J is TRBJ1-6; D is ambiguous. Written as DNA, the CDR3 is TGTGCCAGCAGTTTCTATGGTAGGAATAATTCACCCCTCCACTTT. It is translated as CASSFYGRNNSPLHF.